This is a list of T cell receptor beta chains from one sample in a study of blood T cell repertoires in COVID-19. Assay used: immunoSEQ multiplex PCR; TCRdb lists only in-frame clones, some missing. The data hold 270,000 or so clones, with approximately 83% observed a single time. Sequenced material: PBMCs or T cells enriched from blood (not recorded which). The receptors shown here come from a man between 50 and 59 years old who had recovered from COVID-19. Each CDR3 is given with its conserved first and last residue. D genes are given only for firm matches. The size of a clone is reported for some rows only, either as once, few or many, or as a class for expanded clones.

CDR3 DNA | CDR3 protein | V gene | clone size | J gene | D gene | CDR3 length
TGTGCCAGCAGCTTCACTAGCGGGAGGCCCTCCTACAATGAGCAGTTCTTC | CASSFTSGRPSYNEQFF | TRBV11-2 | . | TRBJ2-1 | TRBD2 | 17
TGCGCCAGCAGCTTGGCCGGGACAGGGGAGGAGGGCTATGGCTACACCTTC | CASSLAGTGEEGYGYTF | TRBV5-1 | . | TRBJ1-2 | TRBD1 | 17
TGTGCCAGCAGCCGACAGGAATTGGATGGCTACACCTTC | CASSRQELDGYTF | TRBV7-3 | . | TRBJ1-2 | . | 13
TGCAGTGCTAGTGGAGGTAGCAATCAGCCCCAGCATTTT | CSASGGSNQPQHF | TRBV20-1 | . | TRBJ1-5 | . | 13
TGTGCCAGCAGTCGACAGGGGGTGAATGAGCAGTTCTTC | CASSRQGVNEQFF | TRBV3-1/TRBV3-2 | . | TRBJ2-1 | TRBD1 | 13
TGTGCCAGCAGTTACCCTAGCGGGAGACCGAACACCGGGGAGCTGTTTTTT | CASSYPSGRPNTGELFF | TRBV6-2/TRBV6-3 | once | TRBJ2-2 | TRBD2 | 17
TGTGCCAGCAGCGCCCTGGGAGGAGATGGCTACACCTTC | CASSALGGDGYTF | TRBV7-9 | . | TRBJ1-2 | . | 13
TGCGCCAGCAGCTTCAGGGGGGCGGACGGTTCTATATACAATGAGCAGTTCTTC | CASSFRGADGSIYNEQFF | TRBV5-1 | . | TRBJ2-1 | . | 18
TGTGCCAGCAGTTTCGCAGGATTCCAAGAGACCCAGTACTTC | CASSFAGFQETQYF | TRBV28 | . | TRBJ2-5 | . | 14
TGCGCCAGCAGCTTGGGGTCGACAGGGGCGAACTATGGCTACACCTTC | CASSLGSTGANYGYTF | TRBV5-1 | . | TRBJ1-2 | TRBD1 | 16
TGTGCCAGCAGTGAGAGTACAGCCACTGAAGCTTTCTTT | CASSESTATEAFF | TRBV25-1 | . | TRBJ1-1 | . | 13
TGTGCCAGCAGGGACGGAGGCTTCTACAATGAGCAGTTCTTC | CASRDGGFYNEQFF | TRBV3-1/TRBV3-2 | . | TRBJ2-1 | . | 14
TGTGCCAGCGCGGGGAGGCGTTCTGGGGCCAACGTCCTGACTTTC | CASAGRRSGANVLTF | TRBV6-5 | . | TRBJ2-6 | . | 15
TGTGCCTGGAGTGGACAGCACTATGGCTACACCTTC | CAWSGQHYGYTF | TRBV30 | . | TRBJ1-2 | . | 12
TGCGCCAGCAGTGCTAACAGGGAAAGGGGGACCCAGTACTTC | CASSANRERGTQYF | TRBV10-1 | . | TRBJ2-5 | . | 14